These 5 T cell receptor beta chains originate from one sample sequenced in a study of T cells in Graves' hyperthyroidism and ophthalmopathy. Amplification yielded TCR beta CDR3 regions, with RNA transcripts as the source. HTBI primers were employed in a first-round RT-PCR of the TCR CDR3. Using its own MiXCR run on the multiplex PCR reads, TCRdb lists one record per CDR3 protein. This table has 450,000 to 650,000 distinct CDR3 sequences, roughly 17% appearing once. The sample was blood. The receptors were sampled from a woman aged 18-29 years with Graves' ophthalmopathy.

The genes are TRBV9 and TRBJ1-2; TRBD1 might be the D (6 bases). Germline V gives CDR1 SGDLS, CDR2 YYNGEE. The germline V and J ends were trimmed by 4 bases and 4 bases, with 17 bases remaining between them. There are 15 residues in the CDR3. The CDR3 nucleotides are TGTGCCAGCAGCCCTCTCAGAGGACAGCTCTATGGCTACACCTTC. Protein sequence: CASSPLRGQLYGYTF.

The sample holds a few counts of this clonotype. This chain links TRBV27 with TRBJ1-6, with TRBD1 as a possible D gene (5 bases). Trimming stripped 2 bases from V and 2 bases from J, with 19 bases between. The CDR3 loop spans 19 amino acids. The germline CDR1 and CDR2 sequences are MNHEY and SMNVEV (reference sequence). The CDR3 DNA is TGTGCCAGCAGTTTACGGGGGACCACCGCGCTACCCTATAATTCACCCCTCCACTTT. This sequence encodes CASSLRGTTALPYNSPLHF.

The table lists this clonotype with many counts. V gene TRBV12-3 or TRBV12-4 combines with J gene TRBJ2-2; D remains unclear. The V end was cut by 5 bases, the J end by 4 bases, with 14 bases between. The CDR3 length is 15 residues. CDR3 loop: CASSPYPLFTGELFF. The CDR3 nucleotides are TGTGCCAGCAGTCCATACCCTCTTTTCACCGGGGAGCTGTTTTTT.

This clonotype appeared a few times. The chain links TRBV28 to TRBJ1-6, with D possibly matching TRBD1 (5 bases). Between the trimmed V and J ends, which lost 6 bases and 9 bases, there was a span of 15 bases. CDR1 is MDHEN and CDR2 is SYDVKM in the germline V gene. CDR3 length equals 14 residues. The CDR3 DNA reads TGTGCCAGCAGACGGGACGACTTCATTTCACCCCTCCACTTT. Amino acids: CASRRDDFISPLHF.

The chain links TRBV18 to TRBJ2-1, with 9 bases identical to TRBD1. The germline V gene has CDR1 KGHSH and CDR2 LQKENI. This CDR3 spans 15 amino acids. With 3 bases clipped from V and 9 bases from J, the junction kept 9 bases outside the gene matches. The CDR3 region is CASSPRDRARGEQFF. The CDR3 nucleotides read TGTGCCAGCTCACCCCGGGACAGGGCGAGGGGTGAGCAGTTCTTC.